This T cell receptor beta chain was observed in a study of shared clonotypes between healthy human individuals. In the study overall: The study enrolled a couple of women and three men aged 18 to 49.

This CDR3 has 14 residues. Per the germline V gene, CDR1 is SGHTA and CDR2 is FQGNSA. Trimming left V 1 base short and J 4 bases short, with 10 bases between. As originally analysed: Junction-only immunoSEQ data arrived without quality scores, meaning filtering differed. Generated by immunoSEQ multiplex PCR, the TCRdb table keeps only in-frame clones and is missing some. That table furnishes V, J and clone size, whereas the DNA furnished D and trimming. The data show some 500,000 clones, around three quarters seen once. The sequence derives from a woman between 35 and 50 years old in good health. Some clones in this sample may be carry-over from other donors' samples. V usage is TRBV7-2 and J usage is TRBJ1-2; D possibly corresponds to TRBD1 (6 bases). The sample was PBMCs. The CDR3 DNA follows: TGTGCCAGCAGCTTAGGCCTGGGGGCCTATGGCTACACCTTC. It translates to CASSLGLGAYGYTF.